This is a list of T cell receptor beta chains from one sample in a study of Ad26.COV2.S vaccination and SARS-CoV-2 variants. The protocol was immunoSEQ multiplex PCR, while the TCRdb copy is restricted to in-frame clones and leaves out a portion. The sample contains about 470,000 clones, roughly 88% of which appear only once. The sample here was peripheral blood, taken in a trial of Ad26.COV2.S vaccine versus placebo. These receptors originate from a person between 18 and 60 years old who received the Ad26.COV2.S COVID-19 vaccine or a placebo. CDR3s include the opening cysteine and the closing phenylalanine or tryptophan. Each record gives: V gene, J gene, D gene, clone size, CDR3 protein, CDR3 DNA. A D gene is named only where the DNA matches it firmly. Clone size appears in some rows only: once, few, many, or a class for an expanded clone.

V gene: TRBV3-1/TRBV3-2
J gene: TRBJ2-1
D gene: TRBD2
clone size: .
CDR3 protein: CASSQGTSASSYNEQFF
CDR3 DNA: TGTGCCAGCAGCCAAGGTACTAGCGCCTCCTCCTACAATGAGCAGTTCTTC

V gene: TRBV19
J gene: TRBJ1-1
D gene: .
clone size: .
CDR3 protein: CASRGAGMNTEAFF
CDR3 DNA: TGTGCCAGTAGAGGGGCTGGGATGAACACTGAAGCTTTCTTT

V gene: TRBV27
J gene: TRBJ1-1
D gene: .
clone size: .
CDR3 protein: CASSPRDVVTLTEAFF
CDR3 DNA: TGTGCCAGCAGTCCCCGGGACGTGGTAACGCTCACTGAAGCTTTCTTT

V gene: TRBV7-9
J gene: TRBJ2-7
D gene: .
clone size: .
CDR3 protein: CAIQGRSYEQYF
CDR3 DNA: TGTGCCATCCAGGGGCGGTCCTACGAGCAGTACTTC

V gene: TRBV4-2
J gene: TRBJ1-3
D gene: .
clone size: .
CDR3 protein: CASSQVLADTNSGNTIYF
CDR3 DNA: TGTGCCAGCAGCCAAGTCCTCGCAGATACCAACTCAGGAAACACCATATATTTT

V gene: TRBV6-1
J gene: TRBJ2-1
D gene: .
clone size: .
CDR3 protein: CASSEARDNEQFF
CDR3 DNA: TGTGCCAGCAGTGAGGCTAGGGACAATGAGCAGTTCTTC

V gene: TRBV7-9
J gene: TRBJ2-7
D gene: .
clone size: .
CDR3 protein: CASSLSSGGGEQYF
CDR3 DNA: TGTGCCAGCAGCTTGAGTTCCGGTGGAGGCGAGCAGTACTTC

V gene: TRBV5-1
J gene: TRBJ2-1
D gene: .
clone size: .
CDR3 protein: CASSLAVLADTYNEQFF
CDR3 DNA: TGCGCCAGCAGCTTGGCGGTTTTAGCGGATACCTACAATGAGCAGTTCTTC

V gene: TRBV6-5
J gene: TRBJ1-4
D gene: .
clone size: .
CDR3 protein: CASNQGPNEKLFF
CDR3 DNA: TGTGCCAGTAATCAGGGGCCTAATGAAAAACTGTTTTTT

V gene: TRBV7-9
J gene: TRBJ2-2
D gene: TRBD2
clone size: .
CDR3 protein: CASSHPLAGANTGELFF
CDR3 DNA: TGTGCCAGCAGCCACCCACTAGCGGGTGCGAACACCGGGGAGCTGTTTTTT

V gene: TRBV5-3
J gene: TRBJ2-5
D gene: TRBD2
clone size: .
CDR3 protein: CARSSVAGGPVTQYF
CDR3 DNA: TGTGCCAGAAGTAGTGTCGCGGGAGGGCCGGTGACCCAGTACTTC

V gene: TRBV7-2
J gene: TRBJ2-3
D gene: TRBD2
clone size: .
CDR3 protein: CASSLISLRGTSGTDTQYF
CDR3 DNA: TGTGCCAGCAGCTTAATATCCCTTCGCGGGACTAGCGGCACAGATACGCAGTATTTT

V gene: TRBV19
J gene: TRBJ2-7
D gene: TRBD2
clone size: .
CDR3 protein: CARRTTSGSYEQYF
CDR3 DNA: TGTGCTAGAAGGACGACTAGCGGGAGCTACGAGCAGTACTTC

V gene: TRBV28
J gene: TRBJ2-3
D gene: .
clone size: .
CDR3 protein: CASSLLNTQYF
CDR3 DNA: TGTGCCAGCAGCCTGCTTAATACGCAGTATTTT

V gene: TRBV5-6
J gene: TRBJ2-7
D gene: .
clone size: .
CDR3 protein: CASSLAPSYEQYF
CDR3 DNA: TGTGCCAGCAGCTTGGCTCCCTCCTACGAGCAGTACTTC

V gene: TRBV28
J gene: TRBJ2-5
D gene: TRBD2
clone size: .
CDR3 protein: CASSLAAGERETQYF
CDR3 DNA: TGTGCCAGCAGTTTGGCGGCGGGAGAGCGAGAGACCCAGTACTTC

V gene: TRBV7-9
J gene: TRBJ2-3
D gene: TRBD2
clone size: .
CDR3 protein: CASSRIPLGGKGFTDTQYF
CDR3 DNA: TGTGCCAGCAGCCGAATACCCCTGGGAGGGAAAGGGTTTACAGATACGCAGTATTTT

V gene: TRBV19
J gene: TRBJ2-7
D gene: TRBD1
clone size: .
CDR3 protein: CASSMTGGPYEQYF
CDR3 DNA: TGTGCCAGTAGTATGACAGGGGGTCCCTACGAGCAGTACTTC

V gene: TRBV7-9
J gene: TRBJ2-7
D gene: .
clone size: few
CDR3 protein: CASSFYGYEQYF
CDR3 DNA: TGTGCCAGCAGCTTTTACGGGTACGAGCAGTACTTC

V gene: TRBV11-2
J gene: TRBJ2-1
D gene: TRBD1
clone size: .
CDR3 protein: CASSLGQGAYEQFF
CDR3 DNA: TGTGCCAGCAGCTTGGGACAGGGGGCATATGAGCAGTTCTTC

V gene: TRBV7-9
J gene: TRBJ2-5
D gene: .
clone size: .
CDR3 protein: CASSLAGRPTQYF
CDR3 DNA: TGTGCCAGCAGCTTAGCCGGTCGTCCCACCCAGTACTTC

V gene: TRBV19
J gene: TRBJ2-7
D gene: TRBD2
clone size: .
CDR3 protein: CASSQTGLEYYEQYF
CDR3 DNA: TGTGCCAGTAGTCAAACGGGACTAGAGTACTACGAGCAGTACTTC

V gene: TRBV6-5
J gene: TRBJ1-1
D gene: TRBD1
clone size: .
CDR3 protein: CASSLKTGSTEAFF
CDR3 DNA: TGTGCCAGCAGTCTTAAGACAGGGAGCACTGAAGCTTTCTTT

V gene: TRBV28
J gene: TRBJ1-6
D gene: TRBD1
clone size: .
CDR3 protein: CASSFQGARNPHF
CDR3 DNA: TGTGCCAGCAGTTTCCAGGGGGCGCGTAATCCCCACTTT

V gene: TRBV6-2/TRBV6-3
J gene: TRBJ1-5
D gene: .
clone size: .
CDR3 protein: CASSYLGGPQPQHF
CDR3 DNA: TGTGCCAGCAGTTACCTCGGCGGGCCCCAGCCCCAGCATTTT

V gene: TRBV19
J gene: TRBJ1-3
D gene: .
clone size: .
CDR3 protein: CASSRGLLGGNTIYF
CDR3 DNA: TGTGCCAGTAGCCGCGGACTCCTTGGAGGAAACACCATATATTTT

V gene: TRBV6-5
J gene: TRBJ2-5
D gene: TRBD1
clone size: .
CDR3 protein: CASRTGAVTQYF
CDR3 DNA: TGTGCCAGCAGGACAGGGGCCGTCACCCAGTACTTC

V gene: TRBV7-3
J gene: TRBJ2-2
D gene: .
clone size: .
CDR3 protein: CASSSQGPNTGELFF
CDR3 DNA: TGTGCCAGCAGCTCGCAGGGCCCGAACACCGGGGAGCTGTTTTTT